Listed here are 17 T cell receptor beta chains from one sample, sequenced in a study of shared clonotypes between healthy human individuals. Naive CD8 isolation took CD45RO-negative cells positively selected for CCR7 and excluded terminally differentiated effector memory CD45RA+ cells. The repertoire was sequenced with immunoSEQ multiplex PCR; TCRdb's copy has only in-frame clones and lacks some. The sample consists of roughly 890,000 clones, over 90% of them appearing once. Sequencing was done on a sample of naive CD8+ T cells sorted from blood. The source is a young man in good health.

The rearrangement uses TRBV21-1 and TRBJ2-3; no check of the table's D call, TRBD2, against the DNA was made. TRBV21-1 is reported as a pseudogene. CDR3 length: 17 residues. CDR3 in amino acids: CASSKDTSGSPTDTQYF. CDR3 nucleotide sequence: TGTGCCAGCAGCAAAGATACTAGCGGGAGCCCCACAGATACGCAGTATTTT.

V gene TRBV19 combines with J gene TRBJ2-1, with D possibly TRBD1 on 6 matching bases. V was shortened by 2 bases and J by 3 bases, with 11 bases between the two germline ends. Germline V gene sequence: CDR1 LNHDA, CDR2 SQIVND (reference sequence). The CDR3 runs to 15 residues. In DNA, the CDR3 is TGTGCCAGTAGTATAAGGTCAGGGGTCTACAATGAGCAGTTCTTC. Encoded protein: CASSIRSGVYNEQFF.

The chain combines TRBV29-1 with TRBJ2-5; D unclear. Looked up from germline, CDR1 is SQVTM and CDR2 is ANQGSEA. This CDR3 contains 14 residues. Trimming cost V 0 bases and J 5 bases, with 13 bases left between them. For the CDR3, the DNA is TGCAGCGTTGAAGAGGCTGGGAAGTTGGAGACCCAGTACTTC. Translated: CSVEEAGKLETQYF.

The V gene is TRBV7-9, the J gene TRBJ2-5; D not certain. Trimming cost V 5 bases and J 8 bases, with 15 bases left between them. This CDR3 spans 13 amino acids. Germline values: CDR1 SEHNR, CDR2 FQNEAQ (reference sequence). The CDR3 bases are TGTGCCAGCAGCCCGAGCTCCGGGTATACCCAGTACTTC. Translated: CASSPSSGYTQYF. Combining the CDR3 with reference TRBV7-9 and TRBJ2-5 gives the whole variable domain DTGVSQNPRHKITKRGQNVTFRCDPISEHNRLYWYRQTLGQGPEFLTYFQNEAQLEKSRLLSDRFSAERPKGSFSTLEIQRTEQGDSAMYLCASSPSSGYTQYFGPGTRLLVL.

By share, this clone counts as medium-sized. The rearrangement links TRBV6-1 to TRBJ2-2, with 7 positions matching TRBD1. The CDR3 has 14 amino acids. V shed 3 bases, J shed 3 bases, and the junction held 1 base outside the gene matches. Germline lookup yields CDR1 MNHNS and CDR2 SASEGT. The CDR3 nucleotides read TGTGCCAGCAGTGAGGGGACAGACACCGGGGAGCTGTTTTTT. Translation gives CASSEGTDTGELFF.

This clone was recorded once. Different DNA sequences within this sample yield the same CDR3. This rearrangement joins TRBV28 to TRBJ2-7; D uncertain. This CDR3 is 12 amino acids long. Germline CDR1 MDHEN, CDR2 SYDVKM. The V gene lost 2 bases and the J gene lost 1 base, with 3 bases spanning the gap. The CDR3 region is CASSLRSYEQYF. In nucleotides, the CDR3 is TGTGCCAGCAGTTTACGGTCCTACGAGCAGTACTTC.

The J gene is TRBJ1-2, the V gene TRBV9; tentatively, D is TRBD1 (5 bases). Germline V gene lookup returns CDR1 SGDLS and CDR2 YYNGEE. CDR3 size: 11 residues. V lost 2 bases and J lost 7, with 6 bases in between. CDR3 region: CASSVQGGYTF. Here the CDR3 DNA reads TGTGCCAGCAGCGTTCAGGGTGGCTACACCTTC.

The chain recombines TRBV25-1 with TRBJ1-2; 9 nucleotides match TRBD1. The CDR3 loop spans 11 amino acids. Germline V gene data show CDR1 as MGHDK and CDR2 as SYGVNS. The V gene end was trimmed by 10 bases and the J gene end by 6 bases; junction bases not matched to a gene: 3. The CDR3 region is CATTGGDGYTF. Here the CDR3 DNA reads TGTGCCACCACAGGGGGCGATGGCTACACCTTC.

The chain combines TRBV5-4 with TRBJ2-7; 10 bases fit TRBD2. The CDR3 consists of 14 residues. Trimming cost V 3 bases and J 7 bases; bases outside gene matches: 7. CDR1 and CDR2 from the germline V gene are SGHNT and YYREEE (reference sequence). The CDR3 is CASSSLAGEGEQYF. DNA for the CDR3: TGTGCCAGCAGCTCCCTAGCGGGAGAAGGGGAGCAGTACTTC.

This chain joins TRBV6-5 and TRBJ2-1; no reliable D call. V lost 2 bases and J 8 bases, leaving 19 bases between the germline ends. CDR3 length equals 16 residues. CDR1 and CDR2 (germline): MNHEY, SVGAGI. DNA for the CDR3: TGTGCCAGCAGTTACACCCTCGAGCCTTCGGTGGATGAGCAGTTCTTC. Its translation: CASSYTLEPSVDEQFF.

The V and J genes are TRBV7-6 and TRBJ2-7, with D possibly being TRBD2 (5 bases). Germline V CDR1 and CDR2: SGHVS, FNYEAQ. The germline V and J ends were trimmed by 5 bases and 6 bases, with 20 bases remaining between them. The CDR3 has 15 residues. The CDR3 is CASSRSDSWSSEQYF. CDR3 nucleotide sequence: TGTGCCAGCAGCCGATCGGACTCCTGGAGTTCCGAGCAGTACTTC.

This clone was found a few times. The chain couples TRBV11-2 to TRBJ2-2; possibly TRBD2 for D (6 bases). CDR1 is SGHAT, CDR2 FQNNGV, per germline. This CDR3 is built from 17 residues. Trimming removed 3 bases from V and 8 bases from J, with 22 bases in between. CDR3 loop: CASSFQVVGRGIGELFF. The DNA of the CDR3 is TGTGCCAGCAGCTTTCAAGTGGTCGGGAGAGGGATAGGGGAGCTGTTTTTT. Filled out from reference TRBV11-2 and TRBJ2-2, the complete variable domain reads EAGVAQSPRYKIIEKRQSVAFWCNPISGHATLYWYQQILGQGPKLLIQFQNNGVVDDSQLPKDRFSAERLKGVDSTLKIQPAKLEDSAVYLCASSFQVVGRGIGELFFGEGSRLTVL.

The sample holds one count of this clone. This chain uses TRBV10-2 with TRBJ1-1; D is ambiguous. CDR1 is WSHSY and CDR2 is SAAADI in the germline V gene. The CDR3 has 16 residues. Trimming pared 6 bases from V and 2 bases from J, leaving 19 bases between. The CDR3 loop reads CASSEVSNGDNTEAFF. CDR3 sequence (DNA): TGCGCCAGCAGCGAAGTATCCAATGGGGATAACACTGAAGCTTTCTTT.

The table lists this clone with a count of one. The gene calls are TRBV28 and TRBJ2-7; 7 nucleotides agree with TRBD1. The J segment lost 3 bases and the V segment lost 10 bases, leaving 21 bases of the junction unmatched. This CDR3 is built from 17 residues. Germline V gene data show CDR1 as MDHEN and CDR2 as SYDVKM. CDR3 amino acids: CATFSGIIGTELYEQYF. The CDR3 DNA is TGTGCCACCTTCTCGGGCATTATAGGGACAGAACTCTACGAGCAGTACTTC.

This chain uses TRBV6-5 with TRBJ2-1, with D possibly being TRBD2 (6 bases). The germline gives CDR1 MNHEY, CDR2 SVGAGI. V was trimmed by 2 bases and J by 4 bases, leaving 9 bases between them. This CDR3 has 14 amino acids. The CDR3 sequence is CASSYLSGYNEQFF. The CDR3 region has the DNA TGTGCCAGCAGTTACCTTAGCGGATACAATGAGCAGTTCTTC.

This chain links TRBV10-3 with TRBJ1-1; 8 positions match TRBD1. The CDR3 consists of 17 residues. The V gene end was trimmed by 6 bases and the J gene end by 3 bases; junction bases not matched to a gene: 15. Germline lookup yields CDR1 ENHRY and CDR2 SYGVKD. Here the CDR3 reads CAIRGGRQGRSDTEAFF. The CDR3 coding sequence is TGTGCCATCAGGGGGGGGCGACAGGGGCGGTCGGACACTGAAGCTTTCTTT.

The chain has TRBV28 and TRBJ2-3, with TRBD2 matching 8 bases. Germline-derived CDR1 and CDR2 are MDHEN and SYDVKM. The CDR3 consists of 18 residues. With 1 base clipped from V and 0 bases from J, the junction kept 9 bases outside the gene matches. CDR3 sequence (DNA): TGTGCCAGCAGTTTATACCCCGGGACTAGAGATAGCACAGATACGCAGTATTTT. Translation gives CASSLYPGTRDSTDTQYF.